These 6 T cell receptor beta chains were sequenced from one sample in a study of CD8 T cells in Susac syndrome. An amount of RNA that ranged from roughly 0.5 to 1 ug was reverse transcribed with random hexamers. TCRdb re-derived calls from the immunoSEQ multiplex PCR reads in MiXCR, one entry per CDR3 protein. The sample has 130,000 or so distinct CDR3 sequences; roughly 76% are singletons. Sequences were obtained from CD8+ T cells from PBMCs. The receptors were gathered from a human donor with multiple sclerosis.

This chain joins TRBV6-1 and TRBJ1-2; 12 bases match TRBD1. J lost 2 bases, V lost 8 bases, and 9 bases had no gene match. CDR3 size: 16 residues. The germline V gene encodes CDR1 MNHNS and CDR2 SASEGT. The DNA of the CDR3 is TGTGCCAGCTGGGACAGGGGGCGCCGTCCGAACTATGGCTACACCTTC. Its protein product is CASWDRGRRPNYGYTF.

This clonotype was seen a single time. The J gene is TRBJ1-2, the V gene TRBV5-8; no reliable D call. CDR1 is SGHTS, CDR2 YDEGEE, per germline. This CDR3 is built from 15 residues. Deletions cut 3 bases from V and 7 bases from J, with 19 bases between. The CDR3 is CASSWRQVDAGGYTF. The CDR3 nucleotides are TGTGCCAGCAGCTGGAGGCAGGTTGATGCTGGTGGCTACACCTTC.

In the case of this clonotype: Relative to the germline gene, one junction end is altered; a read error may explain this. The rearrangement uses TRBV7-9 and TRBJ2-5, with D possibly TRBD1 on 7 matching bases. The CDR3 extends over 12 amino acids. Germline values: CDR1 SEHNR, CDR2 FQNEAQ (reference sequence). CDR3 bases: TGCGTGACAGCAGGGGGAGGAGAGACCCAGTACTTC. Its translation is CVTAGGGETQYF.

The V gene is TRBV28, the J gene TRBJ2-1; D perhaps matches TRBD2 (5 bases). The CDR3 consists of 15 residues. Between the trimmed V and J ends, which lost 3 bases and 4 bases, there was a span of 13 bases. Germline V lookup: CDR1 MDHEN, CDR2 SYDVKM. The CDR3 protein is CASSFKRERYNEQFF. CDR3 bases: TGTGCCAGCAGTTTTAAGAGGGAGAGGTACAATGAGCAGTTCTTC.

The CDR3 DNA is TGTGCCAGCAGTTTCGGGGGGGCGCGGGGAGATACGCAGTATTTT. It encodes CASSFGGARGDTQYF. The chain employs TRBV12-3 or TRBV12-4 and TRBJ2-3; 8 nucleotides match TRBD2. The CDR3 length is 15 residues. With V trimmed by 3 bases and J by 5 bases, 7 bases remained unmatched.

The rearrangement joins TRBV7-3 to TRBJ2-3; D assignment may be TRBD1 or TRBD2 (5 bases each). Germline assignment: CDR1 SGHTA and CDR2 FQGTGA. V was clipped by 1 base and J by 4 bases, with 9 bases between them. The CDR3 is 14 residues long. The DNA for the CDR3 is TGTGCCAGCAGCTTAATGGGGGTGGCAGATACGCAGTATTTT. Amino acid sequence: CASSLMGVADTQYF.